This TCR beta chain was documented in a study of control samples from healthy donors and cancer patients (dated by TCRdb to the early 2020s). A remark on this clone: The antigen it recognizes is unknown. The record has no base qualities; no much larger clone is one base away.

Libraries were made using the immunoSEQ multiplex PCR assay. TCRdb carries this immuneACCESS record with in-frame sequences only. Its versions omit some clonotypes, under half of them owing to an unresolved V gene in the studies checked, with the rest unexplained. This sample is represented by 400,000 to 450,000 clones; about nine tenths of them were singletons. Clones ranked in the top ten supply around 6.4% of the sample. Deletion took 5 bases off V and 0 bases off J, with a span of 13 bases between the germline ends. The CDR3 spans 15 residues, from the cysteine through the phenylalanine. Only the CDR3 DNA stays, 45 bases, in frame from base 1. Looking up the germline V gene (reference sequence) yields CDR1 SEHNR and CDR2 FQNEAQ.

Sequenced material: PBMCs. The source of this sequence is a middle-aged man with head and neck cancer. The chain joins TRBV7-9 to TRBJ1-2, with TRBD1 tentatively as D gene (6 bases match). The CDR3 corresponds to CASSDRDTANYGYTF. Here is the DNA: TGTGCCAGCAGCGACCGGGACACAGCTAACTATGGCTACACCTTC. The full variable domain, completed from the reference TRBV7-9 and TRBJ1-2 proteins outside the CDR3, reads DTGVSQNPRHKITKRGQNVTFRCDPISEHNRLYWYRQTLGQGPEFLTYFQNEAQLEKSRLLSDRFSAERPKGSFSTLEIQRTEQGDSAMYLCASSDRDTANYGYTFGSGTRLTVV.